The next 27 T cell receptor beta chains were all read from a single sample in a study of metastatic and nonmetastatic thyroid tumors. No treatment had been given to any patient before thyroid surgery. With MiXCR, TCRdb called clones anew from the PCR reads. The repertoire holds around 42,000 clones, with around an eighth as singletons. The sample was blood. All receptors come from a male donor with papillary thyroid cancer or a benign thyroid nodule (not recorded which). Some clones in this sample may be carry-over from other donors' samples.

In this sample, this clone turned up many times. V is TRBV11-2 and J is TRBJ2-1; TRBD2 aligns across 12 bases. CDR3 length: 16 residues. Germline-derived CDR1 and CDR2 are SGHAT and FQNNGV. V dropped 5 bases and J dropped 5; count of bases not matched to a gene: 7. CDR3 sequence: CASSTWTSGTNNEQFF. The CDR3 coding sequence is TGTGCCAGCAGCACATGGACTAGCGGGACCAACAATGAGCAGTTCTTC. The full variable domain, with the rest looked up from reference TRBV11-2 and TRBJ2-1, is EAGVAQSPRYKIIEKRQSVAFWCNPISGHATLYWYQQILGQGPKLLIQFQNNGVVDDSQLPKDRFSAERLKGVDSTLKIQPAKLEDSAVYLCASSTWTSGTNNEQFFGPGTRLTVL.

Concerning this clone: This may be a read error, as it is one base from a much larger clone. This chain uses TRBV20-1 with TRBJ2-4, with TRBD1 identical over 8 bases. Per germline, CDR1 DFQATT and CDR2 SNEGSKA (reference sequence). The CDR3 has 14 amino acids. In DNA form, the CDR3 reads TGCAGTGCTAGGGTAGGACAGGGTAAAGACATTCATTACTTC. Translation: CSARVGQGKDIHYF.

Here the CDR3 reads CASSGGTLGVSGANVLTF. For the CDR3, the DNA is TGTGCCAGCAGTGGGGGAACTCTAGGTGTCTCTGGGGCCAACGTCCTGACTTTC. This chain uses TRBV9 with TRBJ2-6; the D gene could be TRBD1 or TRBD2 (5 bases each). Trimming removed 5 bases from V and 0 bases from J, with 18 bases in between. In germline, CDR1 is SGDLS, CDR2 YYNGEE. The CDR3 has 18 amino acids.

Points on this clone: This may be a read error, as it is one base from a much larger clone. This chain uses TRBV4-2 with TRBJ2-1; 10 bases fit TRBD2. In germline, CDR1 is LGHNA, CDR2 YNFKEQ. CDR3 size: 15 residues. CDR3 protein: CVSSQAGGPGNEQFF. CDR3 coding DNA: TGTGTCAGCAGCCAAGCGGGAGGGCCTGGGAATGAGCAGTTCTTC.

This clone was detected ten times or more. J is TRBJ1-5 and V is TRBV12-3 or TRBV12-4; unclear D gene. CDR3 length: 14 residues. Between the trimmed V and J ends, which lost 2 bases and 7 bases, there was a span of 12 bases. The CDR3 DNA sequence: TGTGCCAGCAGTTTAAATGGGGTAGGACAGCCCCAGCATTTT. Its translation: CASSLNGVGQPQHF.

This clone was detected only a few times. The chain links TRBV6-1 to TRBJ2-4, with TRBD1 as a possible D gene (6 bases). Germline CDR1 is MNHNS and CDR2 is SASEGT. V shed 5 bases and J shed 0 bases, with 11 bases lying between them. This CDR3 comprises 15 residues. CDR3 in amino acids: CASSPGHEAKNIQYF. CDR3 DNA: TGTGCCAGCAGTCCGGGACACGAAGCCAAAAACATTCAGTACTTC.

This clone was seen a few times. This sequence joins TRBV29-1 and TRBJ2-2; no clear D gene. This CDR3 is 16 amino acids long. Trimming removed 4 bases at V and 0 bases at J, with 15 bases between. Germline values: CDR1 SQVTM, CDR2 ANQGSEA. Here the CDR3 DNA reads TGCAGCGTTGTCTCGACCGACCATTCGAACACCGGGGAGCTGTTTTTT. The encoded protein is CSVVSTDHSNTGELFF.

This clone was seen at least ten times. The CDR3 loop reads CASSLVGTRPSYNEQFF. Written as DNA, the CDR3 is TGTGCCAGCAGCTTAGTCGGGACAAGGCCTTCCTACAATGAGCAGTTCTTC. V usage is TRBV11-1 and J usage is TRBJ2-1; tentatively, D is TRBD1 (6 bases). V gave up 1 base and J gave up 1 base, with 14 bases separating them. The germline CDR1 and CDR2 sequences are SGHAT and FQDESV (reference sequence). The CDR3 is 17 amino acids.

This clone was recorded many times. The CDR3 DNA follows: TGCGCCAGCAGCTTGGGCGGGACAGGGACCACAGATACGCAGTATTTT. It codes for CASSLGGTGTTDTQYF. The chain recombines TRBV5-1 with TRBJ2-3; 9 bases map to TRBD1. After removal of 0 bases from V and 2 bases from J, the junction contained 4 bases not matched to a gene. This CDR3 has 16 residues. Germline-derived CDR1 and CDR2 are SGHRS and YFSETQ.

This clone was seen more than once but under ten times. A much larger clone lies a single base off, so this may be a read error. No conserved phenylalanine or tryptophan ends this CDR3, so it is likely a read error. The CDR3: CASSIGGNEKLFS. In DNA, the CDR3 is TGTGCCAGTAGTATAGGGGGGAATGAAAAACTGTTTTCT. The V and J genes are TRBV19 and TRBJ1-4, with TRBD1 as a possible D gene (5 bases). V was shortened by 1 base and J by 5 bases, with 5 bases between the two germline ends. The CDR3 contains 13 residues. Germline V gene data show CDR1 as LNHDA and CDR2 as SQIVND (reference sequence).

This clone appeared many times. The chain uses TRBV7-2 and TRBJ2-3; D is unclear. Germline CDR1 and CDR2: SGHTA and FQGNSA. Trimming left V 5 bases short and J 8 bases short, with 17 bases between. This CDR3 comprises 14 residues. The DNA for the CDR3 is TGTGCCAGCAGCCCGCGGAACATCAGAGGTACGCAGTATTTT. Amino acids: CASSPRNIRGTQYF.

This clone was detected many times. The genes are TRBV10-3 and TRBJ2-1; a possible D gene is TRBD2 (5 bases). The V and J ends lost 2 bases and 7 bases respectively, with 12 bases between them. The CDR3 has 14 residues. Germline V gene lookup returns CDR1 ENHRY and CDR2 SYGVKD. This CDR3 is CAISEPRDGNEQFF. In nucleotides, the CDR3 is TGTGCCATCAGTGAGCCGAGGGATGGGAATGAGCAGTTCTTC.

This clone showed up many times. J is TRBJ1-6 and V is TRBV27; D is unresolved. Trimming removed 1 base at V and 10 bases at J, with 5 bases between. This CDR3 is 12 amino acids long. CDR1 and CDR2 (germline): MNHEY, SMNVEV (reference sequence). In DNA, the CDR3 is TGTGCCAGCAGTTTATTAGGATCACCCCTCCACTTT. Its protein is CASSLLGSPLHF.

The sample holds many counts of this clone. This chain connects TRBV9 to TRBJ1-2; 8 bases agree with TRBD1. Germline CDR1 and CDR2: SGDLS and YYNGEE. The CDR3 contains 15 residues. V was clipped by 0 bases and J by 3 bases; unmatched bases: 4. The CDR3 loop is CASSVVEDRDYGYTF. DNA of the CDR3: TGTGCCAGCAGCGTAGTGGAGGACAGGGACTATGGCTACACCTTC.

This clone occurred many times. V gene TRBV14 combines with J gene TRBJ1-4, with D perhaps matching TRBD1 (5 bases). CDR1 is SGHDN, CDR2 FVKESK, per germline. The CDR3 totals 14 residues. The germline V and J ends were trimmed by 4 bases and 5 bases, with 11 bases remaining between them. The CDR3 reads CASSRGVLNEKLFF. The CDR3 DNA reads as TGTGCCAGCAGCCGGGGGGTGTTGAATGAAAAACTGTTTTTT.

This clone was picked up many times. This sequence joins TRBV13 and TRBJ1-6; D remains unclear. Germline values: CDR1 PRHDT, CDR2 FYEKMQ (reference sequence). CDR3 length equals 13 residues. The V and J ends lost 1 base and 8 bases respectively, with 6 bases between them. The CDR3 spells CASSLEPYSPLHF. CDR3 sequence (DNA): TGTGCCAGCAGCTTAGAACCCTATTCACCCCTCCACTTT.

This clone was seen ten or more times. This rearrangement joins TRBV20-1 to TRBJ1-5; D might be TRBD1 (5 bases). Germline loops: CDR1 DFQATT, CDR2 SNEGSKA (reference sequence). This CDR3 is 15 amino acids long. V lost 2 bases and J 7 bases, leaving 18 bases between the germline ends. CDR3 DNA: TGCAGTGCTAGAATCGGGGGGGGAGCTGGGCAGCCCCAGCATTTT. Its protein is CSARIGGGAGQPQHF.

On this clone itself: At one boundary the junction diverges from the germline segment, which might be a read error. The chain is built from TRBV6-1 and TRBJ2-6; 7 bases match TRBD1. The germline V gene has CDR1 MNHNS and CDR2 SASEGT. The CDR3 runs 15 residues. For the CDR3, the DNA is TGTGCCAGCAAAGACAGGGTCTCTGGGTCCAACGTCCTGACTTTC. Its translation is CASKDRVSGSNVLTF.

This clone was detected a few times. Germline and junction disagree at one end, which may indicate a read error. J is TRBJ1-2 and V is TRBV28; D gene ambiguous. CDR1 and CDR2 (germline): MDHEN, SYDVKM. There are 17 residues in the CDR3. As DNA, the CDR3 is TGTGCCAGCAGCTTATTTACGGCAGATCCGATTAGGTATGGCTACACCTTC. Translated, it gives CASSLFTADPIRYGYTF.

A word on this clone: A much larger clone differs by one base, so this may be a read error. This specimen includes other DNA sequences encoding the same CDR3. The chain carries TRBV4-1 and TRBJ1-2; the D is unclear. Trimming shortened V by 3 bases and J by 4 bases, and 15 bases separated the two germline ends. The germline V gene has CDR1 MGHRA and CDR2 YSYEKL. The CDR3 has 15 residues. CDR3 DNA sequence: TGCGCCAGCAGCCACCCCGAGGGAACCTCCTATGGCTACACCTTC. As protein: CASSHPEGTSYGYTF.

The sample holds many counts of this clone. This chain links TRBV19 with TRBJ2-7; tentative D call: TRBD2 (6 bases). Germline CDR1 reads LNHDA; CDR2 reads SQIVND (reference sequence). The CDR3 runs to 14 residues. Trimming took 3 bases from V and 3 from J, leaving 12 bases between them. Here the CDR3 DNA reads TGTGCCAGTAGTATGAGCGGGCTGTTCTACGAGCAGTACTTC. It encodes CASSMSGLFYEQYF.

This clone was seen a few times. The junction differs from germline at one of its ends, possibly a read error. CDR3 amino acids: CASIPGQGGEQYF. The CDR3 DNA reads as TGCGCCAGCATCCCGGGACAGGGAGGCGAGCAGTACTTC. The chain recombines TRBV6-9 with TRBJ2-7; 9 positions match TRBD1. The CDR3 spans 13 residues. Germline CDR1 is MNHGY and CDR2 is SVAAGI.

By its share, this clone is medium-sized. The rearrangement uses TRBV28 and TRBJ2-7; 8 nucleotides line up with TRBD1. Germline CDR1 is MDHEN and CDR2 is SYDVKM. The ends lost 6 bases at V and 7 bases at J; junction bases unmatched: 17. The CDR3 has 16 residues. The CDR3 sequence is CASSSPVGRGRKEQYF. CDR3 nucleotide sequence: TGTGCCAGCAGCTCTCCGGTCGGCAGGGGGCGGAAGGAGCAGTACTTC.

There are many counts of this clone. The chain links TRBV5-1 to TRBJ2-7; maybe TRBD2 (6 bases). The V end was cut by 4 bases, the J end by 7 bases, with 24 bases between. This CDR3 has 16 residues. Germline V gene lookup returns CDR1 SGHRS and CDR2 YFSETQ. CDR3: CASSPPGAIETSEQYF. The CDR3, as DNA: TGCGCCAGCAGCCCGCCCGGGGCGATTGAGACTAGTGAGCAGTACTTC.

This clone is deemed medium-sized. The DNA is omitted, as the CDR3 cannot be located on it reliably, and the CDR3 follows TCRdb's listing. The chain recombines TRBV27 with TRBJ2-2. Germline CDR1 MNHEY, CDR2 SMNVEV (reference sequence). The CDR3 has 13 amino acids, counting both end residues. The CDR3 sequence is CASSSSNTGELFF.

Ten or more counts support this clone. V gene TRBV27 combines with J gene TRBJ2-1; the D gene is possibly TRBD2 (6 bases). Germline CDR1 MNHEY, CDR2 SMNVEV (reference sequence). The CDR3 length is 15 residues. V was trimmed by 2 bases and J by 0 bases, leaving 8 bases between them. Written as DNA, the CDR3 is TGTGCCAGCAGTTTAGTGGGGGGCTCCTACAATGAGCAGTTCTTC. It specifies CASSLVGGSYNEQFF.

This clone was seen ten or more times. J is TRBJ2-5 and V is TRBV6-2 or TRBV6-3, with D possibly TRBD2 on 6 matching bases. The CDR3 sequence is 14 residues long. The germline V gene encodes CDR1 MNHEY and CDR2 SVGEGT. V shed 6 bases and J shed 5 bases, with 16 bases lying between them. CDR3 nucleotide sequence: TGTGCCAGCAGCCAGGACGGGAGTGGGGAGACCCAGTACTTC. Residues: CASSQDGSGETQYF.